A single sample is the source of the 19 T cell receptor beta chains below, sequenced in a study of identical twins (dated by TCRdb to 2016 to 2017). Libraries came from 5' RACE. The sequencer listed for this sample is Illumina HiSeq 2000. Starting from the raw public reads, TCRdb applied fastp trimming at Q25, assembled clones with MiXCR and retained in-frame beta chains. Merged by CDR3 protein, the rows form single entries marked with the most common genes and DNA. The sample table holds 700,000 or so distinct CDR3 sequences, of which over 8.5% were seen once. The top ten clonotypes cover approximately 0.89% of the sample. These same records also appear under a second study, on yellow fever vaccine responses in identical twins.

Sequencing input: PBMCs. All receptors come from a woman between 18 and 29 years old in good health.

This clonotype has only a few counts. The chain has TRBV10-1 and TRBJ2-5, with D perhaps matching TRBD1 or TRBD2 (5 bases each). This CDR3 spans 13 amino acids. CDR1 is WNHNN and CDR2 is SYGVQD in the germline V gene (reference sequence). V dropped 5 bases and J dropped 5 bases, with 12 bases sitting between them. The DNA of the CDR3 is TGCGCCAGCAGTCTGGGACCCCTTGAGACCCAGTACTTC. Residues: CASSLGPLETQYF.

A few counts support this clonotype. The V gene is TRBV20-1, the J gene TRBJ1-5; D not certain. There are 14 residues in the CDR3. Trimming cost V 6 bases and J 0 bases, with 12 bases left between them. Germline CDR1 and CDR2: DFQATT and SNEGSKA (reference sequence). The CDR3 bases are TGCAGTGCCCCTTTGGACCCTAGCAATCAGCCCCAGCATTTT. This sequence encodes CSAPLDPSNQPQHF.

The rearrangement links TRBV4-1 to TRBJ1-3; no reliable D call. The V end was cut by 1 base, the J end by 0 bases, with 10 bases between. The CDR3 has 16 residues. Germline V gene sequence: CDR1 MGHRA, CDR2 YSYEKL. The CDR3: CASSQASSLSGNTIYF. The CDR3 DNA sequence: TGCGCCAGCAGCCAAGCTTCTTCCCTCTCTGGAAACACCATATATTTT.

This clonotype has ten or more counts. The gene calls are TRBV5-1 and TRBJ2-5; D is possibly TRBD1 (5 bases). This CDR3 spans 14 amino acids. Trimming removed 1 base from V and 0 bases from J, with 7 bases in between. Germline V gene data show CDR1 as SGHRS and CDR2 as YFSETQ. CDR3 nucleotides: TGCGCCAGCAGCTTGAGGGGATACCAAGAGACCCAGTACTTC. Translating gives CASSLRGYQETQYF. Drawing the rest from reference TRBV5-1 and TRBJ2-5, the complete variable domain is KAGVTQTPRYLIKTRGQQVTLSCSPISGHRSVSWYQQTPGQGLQFLFEYFSETQRNKGNFPGRFSGRQFSNSRSEMNVSTLELGDSALYLCASSLRGYQETQYFGPGTRLLVL.

The genes are TRBV6-1 and TRBJ2-3; 10 bases map to TRBD2. V shed 6 bases, J shed 3 bases, and the junction held 6 bases outside the gene matches. The CDR3 is 15 amino acids. Germline CDR1 MNHNS, CDR2 SASEGT. This CDR3 reads CASRSSGSRTDTQYF. The CDR3 DNA is TGTGCCAGCAGATCTAGCGGGAGTAGGACAGATACGCAGTATTTT.

This rearrangement joins TRBV6-1 to TRBJ2-7; D perhaps matches TRBD2 (6 bases). This CDR3 is built from 11 residues. In germline, CDR1 is MNHNS, CDR2 SASEGT. CDR3 sequence reads: CVSRGNYEQYF. In DNA form, the CDR3 reads TGTGTTTCCCGGGGGAACTACGAGCAGTACTTC.

This clonotype occurred many times. This sequence joins TRBV5-6 and TRBJ2-1; a possible D gene is TRBD1 (5 bases). The germline V gene encodes CDR1 SGHDT and CDR2 YYEEEE. V lost 2 bases to trimming and J lost 14 bases, with 11 bases between them. The CDR3 covers 11 residues. CDR3 protein: CASSFAGIKFF. The DNA for the CDR3 is TGTGCCAGCAGCTTCGCAGGGATTAAGTTCTTC.

Only a few counts were recorded for this clonotype. The CDR3 region has the DNA TGTGCCAGCAGTCCTCGGAGGGGGCAGCCCCAGCATTTT. It specifies CASSPRRGQPQHF. V is TRBV7-3 and J is TRBJ1-5, with D possibly being TRBD1 (6 bases). This CDR3 spans 13 amino acids. Trimming removed 6 bases from V and 7 bases from J, with 13 bases in between. Germline values: CDR1 SGHTA, CDR2 FQGTGA.

This clonotype was detected ten times or more. The CDR3 sequence: CASTPLAGVPDTQYF. In DNA, the CDR3 is TGTGCCAGCACACCCCTAGCGGGAGTCCCAGATACGCAGTATTTT. The chain couples TRBV12-3 or TRBV12-4 to TRBJ2-3, with 10 bases fitting TRBD2. Unmatched junction bases numbered 8, after V lost 7 bases and J lost 4 bases. CDR3 length equals 15 residues.

This clonotype was observed at least ten times. The V gene is TRBV2, the J gene TRBJ1-1; possibly TRBD1 for D (5 bases). CDR3 length: 11 residues. Per germline, CDR1 SNHLY and CDR2 FYNNEI. V was cut by 10 bases and J by 7 bases, with 13 bases left in between. This chain's CDR3 is CANRQGDEAFF. The CDR3 nucleotides read TGTGCCAACCGCCAGGGTGATGAAGCTTTCTTT.

This clonotype occurred a few times. The chain carries TRBV28 and TRBJ2-1; D unclear. Trimming pared 3 bases from V and 15 bases from J, leaving 15 bases between. Germline V lookup: CDR1 MDHEN, CDR2 SYDVKM. This CDR3 spans 12 amino acids. The CDR3 protein is CASSLARKGPFF. CDR3 DNA sequence: TGTGCCAGCAGTTTGGCCCGCAAGGGTCCGTTCTTC.

The CDR3 protein is CASRSQTGTGHEQYF. The DNA of the CDR3 is TGTGCCAGCAGGTCCCAGACAGGGACGGGCCACGAGCAGTACTTC. This chain uses TRBV7-3 with TRBJ2-7; TRBD1 aligns across 7 bases. Germline V lookup: CDR1 SGHTA, CDR2 FQGTGA. The length of the CDR3 is 15 residues. V gave up 6 bases and J gave up 5 bases; unmatched junction bases: 13.

The J gene is TRBJ2-5, the V gene TRBV15, with 8 bases identical to TRBD2. The CDR3 runs 16 residues. J lost 1 base, V lost 5 bases, and 9 bases had no gene match. Germline V gene lookup returns CDR1 LNHNV and CDR2 YYDKDF (reference sequence). The CDR3 bases are TGTGCCACCAGCGTGACGGGCGGGAGGTCCCAAGAGACCCAGTACTTC. This codes for CATSVTGGRSQETQYF.

This clonotype was observed a handful of times. This chain uses TRBV7-2 with TRBJ2-5; no reliable D call. V shed 6 bases and J shed 2 bases, with 7 bases lying between them. The CDR3 loop spans 12 amino acids. Germline lookup yields CDR1 SGHTA and CDR2 FQGNSA. This CDR3 is CASRWGQETQYF. The CDR3 coding sequence is TGTGCCAGCAGGTGGGGTCAAGAGACCCAGTACTTC.

This clonotype was counted only a few times. The rearrangement uses TRBV2 and TRBJ2-1; 10 positions agree with TRBD2. J gave up 7 bases and V 6 bases, and 12 bases lay outside the gene matches. Germline-derived CDR1 and CDR2 are SNHLY and FYNNEI. This CDR3 region has 16 residues. CDR3 in amino acids: CASSGSSSGRANEQFF. The CDR3, as DNA: TGTGCCAGCAGCGGATCGTCAAGCGGGAGGGCAAATGAGCAGTTCTTC. Complete variable domain (other parts from reference TRBV2 and TRBJ2-1): EPEVTQTPSHQVTQMGQEVILRCVPISNHLYFYWYRQILGQKVEFLVSFYNNEISEKSEIFDDQFSVERPDGSNFTLKIRSTKLEDSAMYFCASSGSSSGRANEQFFGPGTRLTVL.

There are many counts of this clonotype. The genes are TRBV12-3 or TRBV12-4 and TRBJ2-2; D gene uncertain. Trimming removed 5 bases at V and 5 bases at J, with 18 bases between. The CDR3 contains 16 residues. The CDR3, as DNA: TGTGCCAGCAGTCAAGGAGTAGCTCTAACGACCGGGGAGCTGTTTTTT. Its protein product is CASSQGVALTTGELFF.

The gene calls are TRBV30 and TRBJ2-3; D remains ambiguous. Trimming stripped 2 bases from V and 10 bases from J, with 13 bases between. Germline V gene lookup returns CDR1 GTSNPN and CDR2 SVGIG (reference sequence). The CDR3 extends over 12 amino acids. This CDR3 is CAWSYYQTAQYF. As DNA, the CDR3 is TGTGCCTGGAGTTACTACCAAACCGCGCAGTATTTT.

This chain uses TRBV15 with TRBJ1-4, with 7 bases aligning to TRBD1. CDR3 length: 15 amino acids. V was pared by 9 bases and J by 5 bases, with 12 bases of the junction left unmatched. In germline, CDR1 is LNHNV, CDR2 YYDKDF (reference sequence). The CDR3 bases are TGTGCCACAACTACGTGGGACAGCTTAAATGAAAAACTGTTTTTT. Translation: CATTTWDSLNEKLFF.

This clonotype was recorded many times. The chain is built from TRBV2 and TRBJ2-7, with a weak D call TRBD1 (6 bases). Trimming took 5 bases from V and 2 from J, leaving 16 bases between them. This CDR3 is built from 15 residues. Germline CDR1 SNHLY, CDR2 FYNNEI. CDR3 in DNA: TGTGCCAGCAGTCCGTTTGTGAGACAGGCCTACGAGCAGTACTTC. Protein product: CASSPFVRQAYEQYF.